This T cell receptor (beta chain) stems from a study of shared clonotypes between healthy human individuals. For the study at large: The study used three CD4 naive, three CD4 memory, two CD8 naive and one CD8 memory plate per donor. Study-wide results and caveats: Among the subsets, naive ones generally showed larger estimated richness than memory ones.

The ends were cut back, 4 bases at V and 3 bases at J, with 16 bases in the middle. From germline, CDR1 is SGDLS and CDR2 YYNGEE. This CDR3 has 15 amino acids. Every donor was a Caucasian adult from Nashville, Tennessee. Comment on this clone: Its specificity is not known.

Data came from immunoSEQ multiplex PCR; TCRdb stores just in-frame clones and leaves some out. This repertoire shows approximately 2.3 million clones, roughly 93% found once; its top ten account for around 0.4%. V is TRBV9 and J is TRBJ1-1; D unresolved. This clonotype originated in a man aged 18 to 29 in good health. Some clones in this sample may be carry-over from other donors' samples. Sequenced material: naive CD4+ T cells from PBMCs. The subset was: CD45RA+ positively selected. Here the CDR3 reads CASSPQGTGYTEAFF. The CDR3 region has the DNA TGTGCCAGCAGCCCACAAGGAACGGGTTACACTGAAGCTTTCTTT.